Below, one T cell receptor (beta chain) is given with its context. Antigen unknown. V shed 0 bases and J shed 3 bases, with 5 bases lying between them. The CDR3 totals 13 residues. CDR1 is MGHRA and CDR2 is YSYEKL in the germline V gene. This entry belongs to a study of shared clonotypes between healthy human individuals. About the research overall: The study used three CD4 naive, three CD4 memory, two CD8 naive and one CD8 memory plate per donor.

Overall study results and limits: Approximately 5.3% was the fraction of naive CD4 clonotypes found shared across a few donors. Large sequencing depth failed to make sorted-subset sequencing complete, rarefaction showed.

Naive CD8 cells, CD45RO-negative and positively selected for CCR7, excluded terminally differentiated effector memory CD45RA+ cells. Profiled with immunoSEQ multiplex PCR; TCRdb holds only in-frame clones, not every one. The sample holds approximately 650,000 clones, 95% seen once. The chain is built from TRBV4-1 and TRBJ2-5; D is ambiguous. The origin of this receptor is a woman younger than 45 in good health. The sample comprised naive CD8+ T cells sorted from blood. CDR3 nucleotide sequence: TGCGCCAGCAGCCAAGATGATGAAGAGACCCAGTACTTC. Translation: CASSQDDEETQYF.